This T cell receptor beta chain is drawn from a study of control samples from healthy donors and cancer patients. The CDR3 totals 15 residues. CDR1 is SEHNR and CDR2 is FQNEAQ in the germline V gene (reference sequence). With 1 base clipped from V and 5 bases from J, the junction kept 5 bases outside the gene matches. TCRdb's table, derived via immunoSEQ multiplex PCR, lists solely in-frame clones and lacks some. The profile covers about 75,000 clones, with roughly 94% appearing a single time and 6.2% taken by the ten largest. The J gene is TRBJ2-7, the V gene TRBV7-9, with 10 bases identical to TRBD1. Sequencing was done on a sample of blood. This TCR was recovered from a woman between 35 and 50 years old in good health. The DNA for the CDR3 is TGTGCCAGCAGCTTAGGACAGGGGGCGATCGACGAGCAGTACTTC. Translated, it gives CASSLGQGAIDEQYF.